This TCR beta chain was retrieved from a study of CD4 T cells in relation to SARS-CoV-2 and coronaviruses. The wider study: After 10 days of antigen culture, PBMC TCR beta CDR3s were sequenced. Study conclusions and caveats: Crossreactivity was assessed only for spike protein, not other viral proteins.

This clone was observed a single time. Its antigen remains unidentified. Sequencing used immunoSEQ multiplex PCR; TCRdb keeps in-frame clones, though not all of them. The sample has 28,000 or so clones; more than 60% are singletons. CD4+ T cells from unexposed donors were obtained before the COVID-19 pandemic (2011-2018). The cells were cultured for roughly 11 days before CD4+ T cells were isolated. Germline CDR1 is LGHDT and CDR2 is YNNKEL (reference sequence). This CDR3 has 14 residues. Trimming at V came to 3 bases and at J to 5 bases, leaving 3 bases not matched to a gene. Sequenced input: CD4+ T cells from PBMCs, cultured in vitro. This clonotype was sampled from a human donor in good health. The V and J genes are TRBV3-1 (or the pseudogene TRBV3-2) and TRBJ2-3; 9 positions agree with TRBD1. The CDR3 sequence is CASSQGQGRDTQYF. The CDR3 nucleotides read TGTGCCAGCAGCCAGGGACAGGGAAGAGATACGCAGTATTTT.